Listed here are 25 T cell receptor beta chains from one sample, sequenced in a study of blood T cell repertoires in COVID-19. Here immunoSEQ multiplex PCR was the method, and the copy in TCRdb shows in-frame clones only, minus some. The table has approximately 220,000 clones, approximately 83% seen once. The sequenced sample consisted of PBMCs or T cells enriched from blood (not recorded which). Receptors were obtained from a woman between 50 and 59 years old who had been exposed to COVID-19.

In its sample, this clone was seen a few times. The chain links TRBV19 to TRBJ2-2, with 8 bases that match TRBD1. Germline V gene sequence: CDR1 LNHDA, CDR2 SQIVND (reference sequence). Trimming took 4 bases from V and 1 from J; bases not matched to a gene: 5. This CDR3 region has 16 residues. The CDR3 loop is CASSKRGTGNTGELFF. CDR3 DNA: TGTGCCAGTAGTAAGAGAGGGACAGGGAACACCGGGGAGCTGTTTTTT.

The chain carries TRBV28 and TRBJ1-1; D perhaps matches TRBD1 (5 bases). V was clipped by 6 bases and J by 1 base, with 12 bases between them. The CDR3 covers 14 residues. CDR1 MDHEN and CDR2 SYDVKM come from the germline V gene. The CDR3 protein is CASSSGTANTEAFF. The CDR3 DNA is TGTGCCAGCAGCTCCGGGACTGCGAACACTGAAGCTTTCTTT.

This chain connects TRBV7-7 to TRBJ2-1; the match to TRBD2 covers 14 bases. The CDR3 contains 16 residues. Germline loops: CDR1 SSHAT, CDR2 FNYEAQ (reference sequence). V trimming: 5 bases; J trimming: 9 bases; junction bases outside the gene matches: 9. Here the CDR3 DNA reads TGTGCCAGCAGCCCAAGGACTAGCGGGGGGTATCGTGAGCAGTTCTTC. Translated, it gives CASSPRTSGGYREQFF.

The chain couples TRBV18 to TRBJ1-1, with D perhaps TRBD1 (6 bases). There are 15 residues in the CDR3. In germline, CDR1 is KGHSH, CDR2 LQKENI. V shed 3 bases and J shed 0 bases, with 11 bases lying between them. In nucleotides, the CDR3 is TGTGCCAGCTCACCGGTTGGACAGATGAACACTGAAGCTTTCTTT. The encoded protein is CASSPVGQMNTEAFF.

The genes are TRBV7-6 and TRBJ1-6; a weak D match, TRBD1 (6 bases). The CDR3 runs 15 residues. Germline V gene data show CDR1 as SGHVS and CDR2 as FNYEAQ. The ends were cut back, 1 base at V and 5 bases at J, with 9 bases in the middle. CDR3 in amino acids: CASSLDGTNNSPLHF. The CDR3 DNA reads TGTGCCAGCAGCTTAGACGGGACAAATAATTCACCCCTCCACTTT.

This chain joins TRBV7-2 and TRBJ1-3; TRBD1 might be the D (5 bases). The CDR3 consists of 15 residues. Trimming pared 2 bases from V and 1 base from J, leaving 9 bases between. Germline V gene sequence: CDR1 SGHTA, CDR2 FQGNSA. CDR3 sequence: CASSLSGGSGNTIYF. In nucleotides, the CDR3 is TGTGCCAGCAGCTTAAGTGGGGGGTCTGGAAACACCATATATTTT.

The chain has TRBV4-3 and TRBJ1-2; D not resolved. The length of the CDR3 is 14 residues. The germline V and J ends were trimmed by 0 bases and 6 bases, with 11 bases remaining between them. CDR1 is LGHNA and CDR2 is YSLEER in the germline V gene. The CDR3 DNA reads as TGCGCCAGCAGCCAAGATCAGGTCATAGATGGCTACACCTTC. This codes for CASSQDQVIDGYTF.

The gene calls are TRBV3-1 (or the pseudogene TRBV3-2) and TRBJ1-4, with D tentatively TRBD1 (6 bases). V lost 4 bases and J lost 4, with 16 bases in between. Germline CDR1 reads LGHDT; CDR2 reads YNNKEL (reference sequence). The CDR3 spans 16 residues. The CDR3 is CASSLRTGTLNEKLFF. CDR3 bases: TGTGCCAGCAGCCTTCGTACCGGGACACTTAATGAAAAACTGTTTTTT.

This CDR3 is CASGQGINQPQHF. The CDR3 DNA follows: TGTGCCAGCGGACAGGGCATCAATCAGCCCCAGCATTTT. The rearrangement joins TRBV12-3 or TRBV12-4 to TRBJ1-5; 8 bases align to TRBD1. V lost 8 bases, J lost 3 bases, and 3 bases stayed unmatched. This CDR3 is 13 amino acids long.

The CDR3 sequence: CSVWGQGPTEAFF. The CDR3 coding sequence is TGCAGCGTCTGGGGACAGGGACCCACTGAAGCTTTCTTT. This rearrangement joins TRBV29-1 to TRBJ1-1; 9 bases are a match to TRBD1. The J segment lost 4 bases and the V segment lost 6 bases, leaving 6 bases of the junction unmatched. CDR1 and CDR2 from the germline V gene are SQVTM and ANQGSEA. The length of the CDR3 is 13 residues.

The chain is built from TRBV5-1 and TRBJ1-1; D gene unclear. V lost 1 base and J 7 bases, leaving 11 bases between the germline ends. The germline V gene encodes CDR1 SGHRS and CDR2 YFSETQ. This CDR3 contains 13 residues. The CDR3: CASSLNTADEAFF. The CDR3, as DNA: TGCGCCAGCAGCTTGAATACTGCGGATGAAGCTTTCTTT.

This clone was found once. The CDR3 DNA reads as TGTGCCAGCAGCTTCCGGGGACACCAGAACACTGAAGCTTTCTTT. The encoded protein is CASSFRGHQNTEAFF. The chain links TRBV13 to TRBJ1-1; weak D call: TRBD1 (6 bases). Germline V gene lookup returns CDR1 PRHDT and CDR2 FYEKMQ (reference sequence). The CDR3 is 15 residues long. The V and J ends lost 3 bases and 1 base respectively, with 12 bases between them.

A single count supports this clone. CDR3 sequence reads: CASSQDGEGEQNEQYF. The CDR3 coding sequence is TGCGCCAGCAGCCAAGACGGTGAGGGGGAACAGAACGAGCAGTACTTC. The J gene is TRBJ2-7, the V gene TRBV4-1; TRBD1 is a possible D gene (6 bases). V lost 0 bases, J lost 5 bases, and 17 bases lay in between. CDR1 is MGHRA, CDR2 YSYEKL, per germline. The CDR3 runs to 16 residues.

The gene calls are TRBV11-2 and TRBJ1-5; 8 bases line up with TRBD1. The germline CDR1 and CDR2 sequences are SGHAT and FQNNGV. Trimming removed 1 base from V and 9 bases from J; junction bases left unmatched: 5. This CDR3 contains 14 residues. The CDR3 spells CASSLGDRQAPQHF. CDR3 sequence (DNA): TGTGCCAGCAGCTTAGGGGACAGGCAAGCGCCCCAGCATTTT.

The chain joins TRBV19 to TRBJ2-5, with D possibly TRBD2 on 6 matching bases. V dropped 5 bases and J dropped 7 bases, with 8 bases sitting between them. CDR1 and CDR2 from the germline V gene are LNHDA and SQIVND (reference sequence). There are 11 residues in the CDR3. The CDR3 nucleotides are TGTGCCAGTAGTGGAGGGGTGACCCAGTACTTC. This gives the protein CASSGGVTQYF.

Concerning this clone: The sample holds other DNA sequences that translate to the same CDR3. The chain employs TRBV3-1 (or the pseudogene TRBV3-2) and TRBJ1-2; no definite D call. There are 12 residues in the CDR3. CDR1 LGHDT and CDR2 YNNKEL come from the germline V gene (reference sequence). With 3 bases removed from V and 5 bases from J, the gap between germline ends came to 7 bases. The CDR3: CASSQADYGYTF. The CDR3 coding sequence is TGTGCCAGCAGCCAGGCAGATTATGGCTACACCTTC.

The rearrangement links TRBV7-9 to TRBJ2-7, with TRBD1 matching 7 bases. CDR3 size: 16 residues. J lost 2 bases, V lost 5 bases, and 12 bases had no gene match. The V gene's germline CDR1 is SEHNR and CDR2 FQNEAQ (reference sequence). CDR3 sequence (DNA): TGTGCCAGCAGCCCTACCTCGACAGGGCGCCCCTACGAGCAGTACTTC. Translating it yields CASSPTSTGRPYEQYF.

This chain links TRBV20-1 with TRBJ1-1, with D hard to call. The germline gives CDR1 DFQATT, CDR2 SNEGSKA (reference sequence). V dropped 3 bases and J dropped 3 bases, with 14 bases sitting between them. The CDR3 has 14 residues. CDR3 bases: TGCAGTGCTAGTTCGCGTCGAGGTCACACTGAAGCTTTCTTT. This translates into CSASSRRGHTEAFF.

The gene calls are TRBV19 and TRBJ1-1; the D is unclear. In germline, CDR1 is LNHDA, CDR2 SQIVND (reference sequence). This CDR3 contains 13 residues. Trimming shortened V by 3 bases and J by 3 bases, and 8 bases separated the two germline ends. The CDR3 here is CASSMKRYTEAFF. The CDR3 DNA reads as TGTGCCAGTAGTATGAAACGGTACACTGAAGCTTTCTTT.

The chain recombines TRBV19 with TRBJ1-2; a weak D match, TRBD1 (5 bases). Looked up from germline, CDR1 is LNHDA and CDR2 is SQIVND (reference sequence). This CDR3 has 15 amino acids. Deletions cut 2 bases from V and 2 bases from J, with 12 bases between. The CDR3 loop reads CASSIRAGRNYGYTF. CDR3 sequence (DNA): TGTGCCAGTAGTATAAGGGCAGGGAGGAACTATGGCTACACCTTC.

This clone showed up just once. V and J are TRBV6-2 or TRBV6-3 and TRBJ1-2; 8 bases match TRBD1. After removal of 5 bases from V and 8 bases from J, the junction contained 7 bases not matched to a gene. This CDR3 has 13 amino acids. Germline CDR1 is MNHEY and CDR2 is SVGEGT. The chain's CDR3 is CASSHDRGWGYTF. The CDR3 coding sequence is TGTGCCAGCAGTCACGACAGGGGTTGGGGCTACACCTTC.

As concerns this clone: At one of its ends the junction is not consistent with the germline gene, which may arise from a read error. The chain has TRBV15 and TRBJ2-7; D gene ambiguous. CDR3 length equals 13 residues. Germline V gene sequence: CDR1 LNHNV, CDR2 YYDKDF (reference sequence). The DNA for the CDR3 is TGTGCCACCAGCAGAGATGGGCAGCAAAGACCCTTTTTC. Translated: CATSRDGQQRPFF.

V is TRBV29-1 and J is TRBJ2-5, with TRBD1 matching 7 bases. J gave up 5 bases and V 5 bases, and 14 bases lay outside the gene matches. The CDR3 runs to 15 residues. CDR1 is SQVTM and CDR2 is ANQGSEA in the germline V gene. CDR3 protein: CSVSVGGQFKETQYF. The CDR3 bases are TGCAGCGTTTCGGTAGGGGGACAGTTTAAGGAGACCCAGTACTTC.

The V and J genes are TRBV7-3 and TRBJ2-2, with D tentatively TRBD2 (5 bases). The CDR3 is 15 amino acids. The ends were cut back, 0 bases at V and 7 bases at J, with 12 bases in the middle. CDR1 and CDR2 (germline): SGHTA, FQGTGA. CDR3 bases: TGTGCCAGCAGCTTAACGGGAGCAAGGCTCGGGGAGCTGTTTTTT. It specifies CASSLTGARLGELFF.

J is TRBJ2-3 and V is TRBV28, with 8 bases fitting TRBD2. Trimming cost V 7 bases and J 6 bases; bases outside gene matches: 0. Germline V gene lookup returns CDR1 MDHEN and CDR2 SYDVKM. The CDR3 loop spans 11 amino acids. In DNA, the CDR3 is TGTGCCAGCAAGCGGGAGGATACGCAGTATTTT. This sequence encodes CASKREDTQYF. Full variable domain (missing parts from reference TRBV28 and TRBJ2-3): DVKVTQSSRYLVKRTGEKVFLECVQDMDHENMFWYRQDPGLGLRLIYFSYDVKMKEKGDIPEGYSVSREKKERFSLILESASTNQTSMYLCASKREDTQYFGPGTRLTVL.